The 8 T cell receptor beta chains below come from one sample, sequenced in a study of T cell responses to AZD1222 COVID-19 vaccine. Sequenced by immunoSEQ multiplex PCR; TCRdb stores in-frame clones only, minus some. The profile shows 150,000 to 200,000 clones, more than 85% of them singletons. The sample in question was peripheral blood, obtained 28 days after the second AZD1222 dose. Every receptor here comes from an adult who received the AZD1222 COVID-19 vaccine.

The chain has TRBV12-3 or TRBV12-4 and TRBJ2-2; D ambiguous. This CDR3 contains 13 residues. Trimming shortened V by 1 base and J by 3 bases, and 3 bases separated the two germline ends. The CDR3, as DNA: TGTGCCAGCAGTTTAGAGGACACCGGGGAGCTGTTTTTT. Its translation is CASSLEDTGELFF.

J is TRBJ1-1 and V is TRBV7-2; D possibly corresponds to TRBD1 (5 bases). The CDR3 spans 13 residues. Trimming pared 1 base from V and 8 bases from J, leaving 11 bases between. Germline V gene lookup returns CDR1 SGHTA and CDR2 FQGNSA. The CDR3 DNA reads TGTGCCAGCAGCTTAGGAAGTCACAGGGAAGCTTTCTTT. Translation: CASSLGSHREAFF.

This clone was seen once. The chain combines TRBV28 with TRBJ1-2, with a tentative D call TRBD1 (6 bases). The V end was cut by 11 bases, the J end by 8 bases, with 15 bases between. This CDR3 region has 11 residues. Germline values: CDR1 MDHEN, CDR2 SYDVKM. This CDR3 reads CAVFKGEGYTF. CDR3 nucleotide sequence: TGTGCCGTTTTTAAGGGGGAAGGCTACACCTTC.

This clone came up once. The chain joins TRBV27 to TRBJ1-1, with 7 bases aligning to TRBD1. Losses at the gene ends were 4 bases for V and 1 base for J; bases not matched to a gene: 6. Germline V gives CDR1 MNHEY, CDR2 SMNVEV (reference sequence). There are 15 residues in the CDR3. The CDR3 nucleotides read TGTGCCAGCAGTTCCCATTACAGGGGGAACACTGAAGCTTTCTTT. Translation: CASSSHYRGNTEAFF.

The chain joins TRBV10-1 to TRBJ2-1, with D possibly TRBD2 on 5 matching bases. Germline values: CDR1 WNHNN, CDR2 SYGVQD (reference sequence). V was cut by 8 bases and J by 8 bases, with 19 bases left in between. This CDR3 is 14 amino acids long. CDR3 DNA sequence: TGCGCCAGCTCACTGGGAGAAGGAACGGATGAGCAGTTCTTC. It specifies CASSLGEGTDEQFF.

This clone appeared a single time. This chain connects TRBV30 to TRBJ1-5; D may be TRBD1 (5 bases). The germline V gene encodes CDR1 GTSNPN and CDR2 SVGIG (reference sequence). This CDR3 has 15 residues. The V and J ends lost 1 base and 3 bases respectively, with 13 bases between them. The CDR3 sequence: CAWSEAMGPNQPQHF. CDR3 nucleotides: TGTGCCTGGAGTGAGGCGATGGGGCCCAATCAGCCCCAGCATTTT.

The CDR3: CASARGGQETQYF. The CDR3 bases are TGTGCCAGTGCCCGCGGGGGGCAAGAGACCCAGTACTTC. The chain joins TRBV6-5 to TRBJ2-5; TRBD2 aligns across 8 bases. With V trimmed by 9 bases and J by 2 bases, 5 bases remained unmatched. Germline CDR1 and CDR2: MNHEY and SVGAGI. The CDR3 runs 13 residues.

The chain uses TRBV6-1 and TRBJ1-5, with a tentative D call TRBD1 (5 bases). CDR3 length: 15 amino acids. V dropped 1 base and J dropped 4 bases, with 11 bases sitting between them. CDR1 is MNHNS, CDR2 SASEGT, per germline. CDR3 DNA: TGTGCCAGCAGTGAAGGTGGGGCGGCAAATCAGCCCCAGCATTTT. Its translation is CASSEGGAANQPQHF.